Following are 9 T cell receptor beta chains from one sample sequenced in a study of T cell repertoires in cytomegalovirus infection. TCRdb reanalysed the reads using MiXCR and keeps one entry per CDR3 protein. The sample contains some 920,000 distinct CDR3 sequences, more than 25% of which appear only once. Their specific antigens are unknown. Sequencing was performed on cultured CD8+ T cells from PBMCs, taken from culture after CMV antigen stimulation. Source of these receptors: a human donor in good health (CMV status not recorded). Some clones in this sample may be carry-over from other donors' samples.

This clonotype came up a few times. The rearrangement links TRBV19 to TRBJ2-2; no clear D. The CDR3 covers 12 residues. The ends were cut back, 0 bases at V and 7 bases at J, with 3 bases in the middle. The germline CDR1 and CDR2 sequences are LNHDA and SQIVND (reference sequence). The CDR3 DNA reads as TGTGCCAGTAGTATAGAAAACGGGGAGCTGTTTTTT. Translation: CASSIENGELFF.

V gene TRBV7-9 combines with J gene TRBJ2-7; a possible D gene is TRBD2 (6 bases). The CDR3 loop spans 13 amino acids. Between the trimmed V and J ends, which lost 5 bases and 9 bases, there was a span of 17 bases. Germline V CDR1 and CDR2: SEHNR, FQNEAQ (reference sequence). CDR3 protein: CASSPPGLPVQYV. The CDR3 DNA sequence: TGTGCCAGCAGCCCCCCGGGACTCCCAGTGCAGTACGTC.

This clonotype was detected only a few times. The CDR3 is CATSRDLDGNQPQHF. In nucleotides, the CDR3 is TGTGCCACCAGCAGAGATCTGGACGGAAATCAGCCCCAGCATTTT. This chain uses TRBV15 with TRBJ1-5; D remains unclear. V lost 0 bases to trimming and J lost 4 bases, with 10 bases between them. The CDR3 loop spans 15 amino acids. The germline V gene has CDR1 LNHNV and CDR2 YYDKDF (reference sequence).

The genes are TRBV6-5 and TRBJ2-7; D uncertain. Germline V gives CDR1 MNHEY, CDR2 SVGAGI. The CDR3 totals 13 residues. Trimming pared 2 bases from V and 4 bases from J, leaving 9 bases between. The chain's CDR3 is CASSYPDGYEQYF. In DNA form, the CDR3 reads TGTGCCAGCAGTTACCCGGACGGATACGAGCAGTACTTC.

The J gene is TRBJ1-6, the V gene TRBV6-1; 8 nucleotides agree with TRBD1. Germline V gives CDR1 MNHNS, CDR2 SASEGT. Trimming took 4 bases from V and 10 from J; bases not matched to a gene: 6. The CDR3 runs to 14 residues. CDR3 bases: TGTGCCAGCAGTGGACAGGGGTCGTGGTCACCCCTCCACTTT. Encoded protein: CASSGQGSWSPLHF.

This clonotype was recorded a few times. V gene TRBV12-3 or TRBV12-4 combines with J gene TRBJ1-2; TRBD1 matches at 8 bases. The V and J ends lost 5 bases and 4 bases, in that order; junction bases with no gene match: 12. This CDR3 is built from 16 residues. DNA for the CDR3: TGTGCCAGCAGTGATTCCGGGACAGGAGGCTTCTATGGCTACACCTTC. It codes for CASSDSGTGGFYGYTF.

This clonotype was seen a few times. The chain is built from TRBV12-3 or TRBV12-4 and TRBJ2-1; D is undetermined. V lost 5 bases and J 8 bases, leaving 10 bases between the germline ends. The CDR3 loop spans 12 amino acids. CDR3 nucleotide sequence: TGTGCCAGCAGTACCTTGCGGCATGAGCAGTTCTTC. It is translated as CASSTLRHEQFF.

This clonotype was counted many times. This rearrangement joins TRBV7-6 to TRBJ1-1; 7 bases are a match to TRBD1. With V trimmed by 2 bases and J by 5 bases, 8 bases remained unmatched. Germline values: CDR1 SGHVS, CDR2 FNYEAQ. CDR3 length: 15 residues. CDR3 in amino acids: CASSLSDREWTEAFF. The DNA of the CDR3 is TGTGCCAGCAGCTTAAGCGACAGGGAATGGACTGAAGCTTTCTTT.

This clonotype has a handful of counts. The genes are TRBV6-2 or TRBV6-3 and TRBJ1-1; the D is unclear. This CDR3 has 16 amino acids. Trimming removed 7 bases at V and 5 bases at J, with 23 bases between. Germline V CDR1 and CDR2: MNHEY, SVGEGT. CDR3 bases: TGTGCCAGCACACCCACACTCAGGTATTTTGAGACTGAAGCTTTCTTT. Its protein is CASTPTLRYFETEAFF.